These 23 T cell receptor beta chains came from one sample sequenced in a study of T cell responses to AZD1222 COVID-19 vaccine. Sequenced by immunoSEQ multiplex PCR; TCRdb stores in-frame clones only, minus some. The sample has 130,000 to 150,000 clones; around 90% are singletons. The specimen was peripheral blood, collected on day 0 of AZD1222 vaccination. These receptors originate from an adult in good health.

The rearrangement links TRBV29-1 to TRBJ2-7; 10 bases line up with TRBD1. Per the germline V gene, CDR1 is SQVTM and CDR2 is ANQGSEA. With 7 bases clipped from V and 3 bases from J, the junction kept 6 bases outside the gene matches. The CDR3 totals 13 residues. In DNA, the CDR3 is TGCAGCGCCTCGTGGACAGGGGGCTACGAGCAGTACTTC. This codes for CSASWTGGYEQYF.

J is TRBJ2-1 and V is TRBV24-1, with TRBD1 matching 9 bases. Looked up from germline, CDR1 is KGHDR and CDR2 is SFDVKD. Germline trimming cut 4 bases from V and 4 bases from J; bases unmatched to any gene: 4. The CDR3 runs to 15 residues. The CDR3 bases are TGTGCCACCAGTGACCCGGGACAGGGTTACAATGAGCAGTTCTTC. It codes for CATSDPGQGYNEQFF.

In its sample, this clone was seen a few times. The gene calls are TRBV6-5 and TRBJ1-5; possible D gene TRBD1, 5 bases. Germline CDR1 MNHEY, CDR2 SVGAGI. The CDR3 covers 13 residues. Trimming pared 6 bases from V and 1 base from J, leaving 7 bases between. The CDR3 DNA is TGTGCCAGCAGCCCAGGGAGCAATCAGCCCCAGCATTTT. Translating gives CASSPGSNQPQHF.

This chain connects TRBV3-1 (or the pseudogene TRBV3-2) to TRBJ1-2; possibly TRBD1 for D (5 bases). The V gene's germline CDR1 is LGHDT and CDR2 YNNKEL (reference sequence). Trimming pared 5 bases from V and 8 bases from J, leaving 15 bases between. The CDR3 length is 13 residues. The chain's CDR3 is CASSFQGSVGYTF. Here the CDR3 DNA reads TGTGCCAGCAGCTTTCAGGGTAGTGTGGGCTACACCTTC.

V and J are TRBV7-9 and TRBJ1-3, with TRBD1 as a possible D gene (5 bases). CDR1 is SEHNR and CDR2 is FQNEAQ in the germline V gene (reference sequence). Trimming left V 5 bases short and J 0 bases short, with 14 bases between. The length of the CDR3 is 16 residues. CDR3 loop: CASSARDANSGNTIYF. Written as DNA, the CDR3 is TGTGCCAGCAGCGCACGGGACGCCAACTCTGGAAACACCATATATTTT.

The CDR3 region has the DNA TGCGCCAGCAGCCAAGATCCATCGAGCTCCTACAATGAGCAGTTCTTC. The encoded protein is CASSQDPSSSYNEQFF. This chain joins TRBV4-3 and TRBJ2-1; D is unclear. The germline gives CDR1 LGHNA, CDR2 YSLEER. Trimming left V 0 bases short and J 0 bases short, with 9 bases between. This CDR3 is built from 16 residues.

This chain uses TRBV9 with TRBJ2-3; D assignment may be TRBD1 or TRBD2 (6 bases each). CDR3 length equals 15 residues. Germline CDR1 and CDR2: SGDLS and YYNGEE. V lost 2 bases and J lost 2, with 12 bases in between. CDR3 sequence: CASSVWGASTDTQYF. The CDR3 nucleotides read TGTGCCAGCAGCGTGTGGGGGGCGTCCACAGATACGCAGTATTTT.

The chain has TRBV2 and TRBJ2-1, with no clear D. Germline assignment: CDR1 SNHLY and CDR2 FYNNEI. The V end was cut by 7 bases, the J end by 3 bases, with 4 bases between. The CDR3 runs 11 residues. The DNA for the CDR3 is TGTGCCAGCACCGGCTACAATGAGCAGTTCTTC. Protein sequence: CASTGYNEQFF.

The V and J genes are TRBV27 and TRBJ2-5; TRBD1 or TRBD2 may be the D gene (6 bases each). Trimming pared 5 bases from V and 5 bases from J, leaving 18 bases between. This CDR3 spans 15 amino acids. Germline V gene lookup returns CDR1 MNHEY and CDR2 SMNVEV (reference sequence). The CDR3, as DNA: TGTGCCAGCAGTCCCGGGTGGGGGGCGCGGGAGACCCAGTACTTC. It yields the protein CASSPGWGARETQYF.

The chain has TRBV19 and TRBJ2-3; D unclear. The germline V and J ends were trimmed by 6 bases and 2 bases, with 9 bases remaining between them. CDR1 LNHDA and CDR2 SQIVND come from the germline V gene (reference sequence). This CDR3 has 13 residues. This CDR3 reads CASSPGPTDTQYF. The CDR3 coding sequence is TGTGCCAGTAGCCCCGGACCCACAGATACGCAGTATTTT.

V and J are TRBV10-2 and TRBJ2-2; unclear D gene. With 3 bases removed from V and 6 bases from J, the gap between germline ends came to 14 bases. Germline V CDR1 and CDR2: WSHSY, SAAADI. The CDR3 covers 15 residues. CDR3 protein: CASSETTGSSGELFF. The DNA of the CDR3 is TGCGCCAGCAGTGAAACAACGGGCTCCTCCGGGGAGCTGTTTTTT.

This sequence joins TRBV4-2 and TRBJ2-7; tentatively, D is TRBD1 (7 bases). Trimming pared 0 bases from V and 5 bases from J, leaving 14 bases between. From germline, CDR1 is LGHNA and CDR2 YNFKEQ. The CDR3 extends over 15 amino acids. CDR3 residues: CASSQDPQGGNEQYF. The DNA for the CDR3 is TGTGCCAGCAGCCAAGATCCCCAGGGGGGTAACGAGCAGTACTTC.

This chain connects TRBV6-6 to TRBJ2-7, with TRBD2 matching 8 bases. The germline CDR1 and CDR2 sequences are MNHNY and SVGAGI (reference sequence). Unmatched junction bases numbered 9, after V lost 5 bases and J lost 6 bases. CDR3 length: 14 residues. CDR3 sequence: CASSDYQRGSEQYF. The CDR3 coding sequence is TGTGCCAGCAGTGACTACCAGCGGGGGAGCGAGCAGTACTTC.

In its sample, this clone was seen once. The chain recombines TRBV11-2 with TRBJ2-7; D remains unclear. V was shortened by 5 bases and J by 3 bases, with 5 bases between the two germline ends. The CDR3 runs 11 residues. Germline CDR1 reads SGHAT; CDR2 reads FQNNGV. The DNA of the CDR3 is TGTGCCAGCAGCCCCCACTACGAGCAGTACTTC. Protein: CASSPHYEQYF.

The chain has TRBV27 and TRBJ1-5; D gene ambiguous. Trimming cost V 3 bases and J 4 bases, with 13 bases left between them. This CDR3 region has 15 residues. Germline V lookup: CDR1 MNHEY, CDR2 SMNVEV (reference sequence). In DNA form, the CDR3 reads TGTGCCAGCAGTTTCAGGCCACTTGTAAATCAGCCCCAGCATTTT. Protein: CASSFRPLVNQPQHF.

The CDR3 DNA reads TGTGCCAGCAGTTTAACGGCCTCGGGGGGCTACACCTTC. Protein product: CASSLTASGGYTF. The V gene is TRBV28, the J gene TRBJ1-2; no firm D call. CDR1 is MDHEN and CDR2 is SYDVKM in the germline V gene. The CDR3 has 13 residues. Trimming left V 2 bases short and J 8 bases short, with 12 bases between.

The CDR3 DNA reads TGTGCCAGCAGCAGGTCAGGGTTCCGAGAGACCCAGTACTTC. It is translated as CASSRSGFRETQYF. This rearrangement joins TRBV7-2 to TRBJ2-5; D possibly corresponds to TRBD1 (5 bases). The CDR3 consists of 14 residues. V was shortened by 5 bases and J by 4 bases, with 14 bases between the two germline ends. Germline V lookup: CDR1 SGHTA, CDR2 FQGNSA. The variable domain in full, completed from reference TRBV7-2 and TRBJ2-5, reads GAGVSQSPSNKVTEKGKDVELRCDPISGHTALYWYRQSLGQGLEFLIYFQGNSAPDKSGLPSDRFSAERTGGSVSTLTIQRTQQEDSAVYLCASSRSGFRETQYFGPGTRLLVL.

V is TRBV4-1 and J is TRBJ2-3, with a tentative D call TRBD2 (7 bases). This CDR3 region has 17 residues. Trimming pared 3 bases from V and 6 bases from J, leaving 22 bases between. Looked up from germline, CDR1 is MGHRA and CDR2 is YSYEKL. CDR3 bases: TGCGCCAGCAGCCAGGACAGCCGGGGGGCATTCGCGGATACGCAGTATTTT. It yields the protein CASSQDSRGAFADTQYF.

This CDR3 reads CASSLRTIIYNEQFF. CDR3 in DNA: TGTGCCAGCAGCCTCCGGACAATAATTTACAATGAGCAGTTCTTC. The chain uses TRBV7-8 and TRBJ2-1, with D tentatively TRBD1 (5 bases). Germline values: CDR1 SGHVS, CDR2 FQNEAQ. The CDR3 is made up of 15 amino acids. V gave up 5 bases and J gave up 4 bases, with 15 bases separating them.

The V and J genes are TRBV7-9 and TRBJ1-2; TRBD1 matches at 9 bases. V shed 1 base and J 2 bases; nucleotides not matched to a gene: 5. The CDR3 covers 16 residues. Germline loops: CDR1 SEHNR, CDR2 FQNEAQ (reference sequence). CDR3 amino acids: CASSLEEGQGNYGYTF. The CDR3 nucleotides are TGTGCCAGCAGCTTAGAAGAGGGACAGGGAAACTATGGCTACACCTTC.

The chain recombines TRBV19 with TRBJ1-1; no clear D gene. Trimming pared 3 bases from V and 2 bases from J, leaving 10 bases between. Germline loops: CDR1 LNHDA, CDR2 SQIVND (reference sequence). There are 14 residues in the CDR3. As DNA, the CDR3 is TGTGCCAGTAGTATTAGGAGGAGTAACACTGAAGCTTTCTTT. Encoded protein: CASSIRRSNTEAFF.

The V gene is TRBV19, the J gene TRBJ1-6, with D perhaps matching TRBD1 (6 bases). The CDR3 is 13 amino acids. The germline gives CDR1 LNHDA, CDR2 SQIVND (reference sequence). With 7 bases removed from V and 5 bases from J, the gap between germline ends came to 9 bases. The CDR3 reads CASTQGNNSPLHF. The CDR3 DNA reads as TGTGCCAGTACCCAGGGGAATAATTCACCCCTCCACTTT.

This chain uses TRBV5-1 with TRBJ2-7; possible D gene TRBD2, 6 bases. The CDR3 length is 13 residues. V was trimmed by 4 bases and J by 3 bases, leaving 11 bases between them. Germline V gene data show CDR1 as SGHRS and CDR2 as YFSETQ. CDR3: CASSAEGRYEQYF. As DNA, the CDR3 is TGCGCCAGCAGCGCGGAGGGCCGCTACGAGCAGTACTTC.